A single sample is the source of the 15 T cell receptor beta chains below, sequenced in a study of blood T cell repertoires in COVID-19 (dated by TCRdb to between 2020 and 2021). The receptor library was made with the immunoSEQ multiplex PCR assay. In its TCRdb copy, this immuneACCESS table keeps in-frame sequences only and misses some clones. Where compared with another copy, unresolved V genes explain less than half of these, and the others have no known cause. The sample includes roughly 260,000 clones, with roughly 84% observed a single time. Roughly 3.1% of the sample goes to the ten largest clones. The sequencing sample was made of peripheral blood. Every receptor here comes from a woman between 18 and 30 years old with acute or convalescent COVID-19.

The rearrangement links TRBV4-3 to TRBJ1-1, with 9 bases matching TRBD1. CDR3 size: 13 residues. Looked up from germline, CDR1 is LGHNA and CDR2 is YSLEER. Trimming at V came to 4 bases and at J to 5 bases, leaving 2 bases not matched to a gene. The CDR3 DNA is TGCGCCAGCAGCCGAGACAGGGGGACTGAAGCTTTCTTT. Amino acid sequence: CASSRDRGTEAFF.

The rearrangement links TRBV19 to TRBJ1-5, with no clear D. V shed 3 bases and J shed 4 bases, with 7 bases lying between them. The CDR3 is 13 residues long. Germline assignment: CDR1 LNHDA and CDR2 SQIVND (reference sequence). Written as DNA, the CDR3 is TGTGCCAGTAGTATGTGGGAGAATCAGCCCCAGCATTTT. Its translation is CASSMWENQPQHF.

V is TRBV14 and J is TRBJ2-7; 10 bases match TRBD2. Trimming took 4 bases from V and 3 from J; bases not matched to a gene: 3. Looked up from germline, CDR1 is SGHDN and CDR2 is FVKESK. The CDR3 is 14 residues long. The CDR3 region is CASSLLAGSYEQYF. The CDR3, as DNA: TGTGCCAGCAGCCTACTAGCGGGAAGCTACGAGCAGTACTTC.

The chain joins TRBV6-6 to TRBJ1-6, with TRBD1 matching over 7 bases. This CDR3 has 14 amino acids. CDR1 and CDR2 from the germline V gene are MNHNY and SVGAGI (reference sequence). V lost 2 bases to trimming and J lost 10 bases; unmatched junction nucleotides: 5. The chain's CDR3 is CASSYPDRESPLHF. The CDR3 coding sequence is TGTGCCAGCAGTTACCCCGACAGGGAATCACCCCTCCACTTT.

V gene TRBV7-2 combines with J gene TRBJ2-1; 7 bases match TRBD1. Trimming at V came to 5 bases and at J to 4 bases, leaving 11 bases not matched to a gene. CDR1 is SGHTA and CDR2 is FQGNSA in the germline V gene. The CDR3 sequence is 16 residues long. The CDR3 region has the DNA TGTGCCAGCAGCCGGGACAGCCCCATTCAATACAATGAGCAGTTCTTC. The encoded protein is CASSRDSPIQYNEQFF.

This clone was recorded once. The chain uses TRBV28 and TRBJ1-5; D perhaps matches TRBD1 (5 bases). This CDR3 is built from 17 residues. The V gene lost 3 bases and the J gene lost 0 bases, with 15 bases spanning the gap. Germline CDR1 MDHEN, CDR2 SYDVKM. CDR3: CASSFTGAVDSNQPQHF. The DNA for the CDR3 is TGTGCCAGCAGTTTTACAGGCGCCGTCGATAGCAATCAGCCCCAGCATTTT.

This rearrangement joins TRBV29-1 to TRBJ1-4, with D possibly being TRBD1 (6 bases). This CDR3 comprises 13 residues. CDR1 and CDR2 (germline): SQVTM, ANQGSEA. The V end was cut by 4 bases, the J end by 8 bases, with 14 bases between. This CDR3 reads CSVAGQGNEKLFF. The CDR3 DNA reads as TGCAGCGTTGCGGGCCAGGGGAACGAAAAACTGTTTTTT.

The chain links TRBV7-9 to TRBJ2-1, with TRBD1 as a possible D gene (6 bases). CDR1 is SEHNR, CDR2 FQNEAQ, per germline (reference sequence). The CDR3 loop spans 15 amino acids. V lost 4 bases to trimming and J lost 5 bases, with 15 bases between them. In DNA, the CDR3 is TGTGCCAGCAGCTCGACACTATCAGGGGACAATGAGCAGTTCTTC. It translates to CASSSTLSGDNEQFF.

This clone was found once. Other DNA sequences from this sample encode an identical CDR3 as well. This chain connects TRBV9 to TRBJ1-6, with 7 bases lining up with TRBD1. Germline V gene data show CDR1 as SGDLS and CDR2 as YYNGEE. The CDR3 runs to 15 residues. The V segment lost 0 bases and the J segment 3 bases; nucleotides outside the gene matches: 0. CDR3 region: CASSVGQGYNSPLHF. The CDR3 DNA sequence: TGTGCCAGCAGCGTAGGACAGGGCTATAATTCACCCCTCCACTTT.

This clone was observed once. The chain carries TRBV29-1 and TRBJ2-3; D remains unclear. CDR3 size: 15 residues. The germline gives CDR1 SQVTM, CDR2 ANQGSEA. V shed 6 bases and J shed 4 bases, with 20 bases lying between them. The CDR3 nucleotides are TGCAGCGTCCCCGGCCCTAGATCGGCCCCAGATACGCAGTATTTT. It is translated as CSVPGPRSAPDTQYF.

The chain combines TRBV11-1 with TRBJ2-7; D may be TRBD2 (6 bases). Germline CDR1 is SGHAT and CDR2 is FQDESV (reference sequence). This CDR3 region has 15 residues. V lost 5 bases and J lost 5, with 19 bases in between. CDR3 amino acids: CASSPGSGRIHEQYF. CDR3 DNA: TGTGCCAGCAGCCCGGGGAGCGGGCGGATCCACGAGCAGTACTTC.

The V call is TRBV19, the J call TRBJ2-7, with a weak D call TRBD1 (6 bases). CDR3 length: 15 residues. Germline CDR1 LNHDA, CDR2 SQIVND (reference sequence). V lost 0 bases and J 0 bases, leaving 9 bases between the germline ends. As DNA, the CDR3 is TGTGCCAGTAGTATAGAAGAGGGGGTCTCCTACGAGCAGTACTTC. It specifies CASSIEEGVSYEQYF.

The chain's CDR3 is CASSKDSSSGNTIYF. CDR3 nucleotide sequence: TGTGCCAGCAGCAAAGATTCCAGTTCTGGAAACACCATATATTTT. The V and J genes are TRBV21-1 and TRBJ1-3; the table names TRBD1, a call not compared with the DNA. TRBV21-1 is labeled a pseudogene. The length of the CDR3 is 15 residues.

This clone was counted once. This chain connects TRBV19 to TRBJ2-7; 11 positions match TRBD1. The CDR3 is made up of 14 amino acids. V shed 4 bases and J 2 bases; nucleotides not matched to a gene: 1. Germline CDR1 is LNHDA and CDR2 is SQIVND (reference sequence). The CDR3 spells CASSRGQGAYEQYF. The CDR3 coding sequence is TGTGCCAGTAGTAGGGGACAGGGGGCCTACGAGCAGTACTTC.

On this clone itself: The junction does not match germline at one end; this may be a read error. The chain combines TRBV7-2 with TRBJ2-3; 7 nucleotides line up with TRBD2. Germline CDR1 SGHTA, CDR2 FQGNSA. CDR3 length: 15 amino acids. CDR3 region: CASTLVAGSGDTQYF. The CDR3 DNA sequence: TGTGCCAGCACCTTAGTAGCGGGCAGCGGAGATACGCAGTATTTT.